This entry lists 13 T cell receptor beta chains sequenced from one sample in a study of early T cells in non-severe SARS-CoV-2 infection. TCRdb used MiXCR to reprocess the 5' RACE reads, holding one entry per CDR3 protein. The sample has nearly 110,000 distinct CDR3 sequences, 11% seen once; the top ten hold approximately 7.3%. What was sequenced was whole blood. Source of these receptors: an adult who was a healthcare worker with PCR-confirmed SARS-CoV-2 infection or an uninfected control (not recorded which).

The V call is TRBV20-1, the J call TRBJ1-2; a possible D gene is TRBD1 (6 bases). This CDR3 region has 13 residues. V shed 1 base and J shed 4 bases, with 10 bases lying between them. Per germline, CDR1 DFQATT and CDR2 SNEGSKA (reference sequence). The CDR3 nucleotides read TGCAGTGCTAGAGCAGGGGAGGTCTATGGCTACACCTTC. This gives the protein CSARAGEVYGYTF.

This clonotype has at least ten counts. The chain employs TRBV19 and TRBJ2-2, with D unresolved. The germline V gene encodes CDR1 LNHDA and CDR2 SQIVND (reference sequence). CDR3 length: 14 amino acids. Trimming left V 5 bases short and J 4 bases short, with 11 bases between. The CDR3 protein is CASSPSRSTGELFF. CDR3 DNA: TGTGCCAGTAGTCCCTCCCGGAGCACCGGGGAGCTGTTTTTT.

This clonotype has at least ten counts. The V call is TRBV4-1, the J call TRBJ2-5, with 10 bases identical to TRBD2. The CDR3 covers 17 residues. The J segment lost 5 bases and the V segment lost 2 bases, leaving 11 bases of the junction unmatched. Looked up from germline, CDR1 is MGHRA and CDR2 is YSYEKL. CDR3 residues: CASSQFGGLAGAETQYF. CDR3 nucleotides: TGCGCCAGCAGCCAATTCGGTGGCCTAGCGGGAGCGGAGACCCAGTACTTC.

CDR3 loop: CSVIAGGSTGELFF. The CDR3 nucleotides read TGCAGCGTTATAGCGGGAGGGAGCACCGGGGAGCTGTTTTTT. The chain recombines TRBV29-1 with TRBJ2-2; 11 nucleotides line up with TRBD2. Germline CDR1 reads SQVTM; CDR2 reads ANQGSEA. V gave up 5 bases and J gave up 4 bases; unmatched junction bases: 3. The CDR3 has 14 residues.

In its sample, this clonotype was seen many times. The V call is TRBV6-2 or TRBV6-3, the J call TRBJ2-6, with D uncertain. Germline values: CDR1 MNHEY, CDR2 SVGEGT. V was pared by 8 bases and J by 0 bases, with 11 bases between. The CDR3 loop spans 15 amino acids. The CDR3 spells CASLGRNSGANVLTF. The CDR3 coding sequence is TGTGCCAGCTTAGGTCGAAACTCTGGGGCCAACGTCCTGACTTTC.

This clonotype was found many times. In nucleotides, the CDR3 is TGTGCCAGCAGTGACACAACGGGACTAGCGGGGTACGAGCAGTACTTC. Translating it yields CASSDTTGLAGYEQYF. The rearrangement links TRBV27 to TRBJ2-7, with 13 bases matching TRBD2. V lost 5 bases and J lost 4; bases outside the gene matches: 8. The V gene's germline CDR1 is MNHEY and CDR2 SMNVEV (reference sequence). The CDR3 extends over 16 amino acids.

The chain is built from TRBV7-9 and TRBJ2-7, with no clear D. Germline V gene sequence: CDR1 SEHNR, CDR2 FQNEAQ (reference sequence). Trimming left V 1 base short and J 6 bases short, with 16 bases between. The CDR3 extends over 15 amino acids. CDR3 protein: CASSLEGRSRSEQYF. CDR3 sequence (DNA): TGTGCCAGCAGCTTAGAGGGCCGAAGTCGGAGCGAGCAGTACTTC.

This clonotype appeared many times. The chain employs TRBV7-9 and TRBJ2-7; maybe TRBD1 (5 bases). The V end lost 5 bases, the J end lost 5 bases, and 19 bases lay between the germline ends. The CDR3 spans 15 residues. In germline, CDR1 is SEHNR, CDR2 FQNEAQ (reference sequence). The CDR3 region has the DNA TGTGCCAGCAGCATTGTTGCAGGGTCTTGGCACGAGCAGTACTTC. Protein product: CASSIVAGSWHEQYF.

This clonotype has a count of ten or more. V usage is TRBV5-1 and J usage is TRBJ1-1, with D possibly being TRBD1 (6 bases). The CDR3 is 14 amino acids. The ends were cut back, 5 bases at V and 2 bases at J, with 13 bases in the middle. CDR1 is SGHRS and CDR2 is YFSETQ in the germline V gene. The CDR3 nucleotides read TGCGCCAGCAGACGGACAGAAACAAACACTGAAGCTTTCTTT. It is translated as CASRRTETNTEAFF.

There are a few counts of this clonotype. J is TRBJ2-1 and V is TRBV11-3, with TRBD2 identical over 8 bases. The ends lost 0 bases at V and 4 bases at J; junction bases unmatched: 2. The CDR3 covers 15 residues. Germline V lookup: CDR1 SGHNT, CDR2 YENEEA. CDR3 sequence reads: CASSLESSGYNEQFF. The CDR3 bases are TGTGCCAGCAGCTTAGAGTCTAGCGGGTACAATGAGCAGTTCTTC.

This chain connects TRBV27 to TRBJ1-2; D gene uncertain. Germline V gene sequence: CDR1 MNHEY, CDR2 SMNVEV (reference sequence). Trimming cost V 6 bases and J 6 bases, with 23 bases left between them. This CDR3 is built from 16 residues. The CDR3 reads CASSFSSRKSDHGYTF. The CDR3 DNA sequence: TGTGCCAGCAGCTTCTCCTCCCGGAAATCCGACCATGGCTACACCTTC.

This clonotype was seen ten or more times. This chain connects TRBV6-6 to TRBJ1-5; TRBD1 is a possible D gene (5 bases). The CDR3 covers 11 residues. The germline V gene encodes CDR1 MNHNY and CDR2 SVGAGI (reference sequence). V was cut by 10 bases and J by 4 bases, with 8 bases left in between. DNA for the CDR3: TGTGCCACCCGACAGAATCAGCCCCAGCATTTT. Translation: CATRQNQPQHF.

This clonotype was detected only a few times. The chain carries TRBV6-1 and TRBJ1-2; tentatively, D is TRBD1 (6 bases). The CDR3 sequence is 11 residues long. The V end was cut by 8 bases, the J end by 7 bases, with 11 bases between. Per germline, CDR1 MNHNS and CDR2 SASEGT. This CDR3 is CASQGMGGYTF. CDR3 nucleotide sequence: TGTGCCAGCCAGGGGATGGGTGGCTACACCTTC.